Presented here are 17 T cell receptor beta chains from one specimen sequenced in a study of molecular identifiers for immune sequencing clone quantification. TCRdb re-analysed the PCR reads in MiXCR, keeping a single row per CDR3 protein. The table includes approximately 36,000 distinct CDR3 sequences, approximately 18% detected once. Material for sequencing was naive CD8+ T cells from blood, with Jurkat cell RNA spiked in. Subset noted: FACS-sorted CD8+CD4-CCR7+CD45RA+ naive T cells. The receptors were gathered from a human donor in good health. Some libraries in this study had Jurkat cell RNA spiked in.

This clonotype showed up many times. The V call is TRBV7-2, the J call TRBJ2-7; 8 bases are shared with TRBD1. Germline V gene data show CDR1 as SGHTA and CDR2 as FQGNSA. CDR3 size: 17 residues. After removal of 1 base from V and 3 bases from J, the junction contained 11 bases not matched to a gene. The CDR3 region is CASSLEGVWDRSYEQYF. CDR3 nucleotide sequence: TGTGCCAGCAGCTTAGAGGGTGTTTGGGACAGGAGCTACGAGCAGTACTTC.

This clonotype was found many times. This chain uses TRBV9 with TRBJ2-5; TRBD2 aligns across 8 bases. The length of the CDR3 is 15 residues. The junction had 1 base not matched to a gene; V was cut back by 0 bases and J by 0 bases. Germline CDR1 is SGDLS and CDR2 is YYNGEE. The CDR3 is CASSVVSGDQETQYF. DNA of the CDR3: TGTGCCAGCAGCGTAGTTAGCGGGGACCAAGAGACCCAGTACTTC. The complete variable domain, with remaining parts taken from reference TRBV9 and TRBJ2-5, reads DSGVTQTPKHLITATGQRVTLRCSPRSGDLSVYWYQQSLDQGLQFLIQYYNGEERAKGNILERFSAQQFPDLHSELNLSSLELGDSALYFCASSVVSGDQETQYFGPGTRLLVL.

This clonotype came up a few times. This rearrangement joins TRBV4-3 to TRBJ2-7; D gene ambiguous. Deletions cut 1 base from V and 4 bases from J, with 8 bases between. CDR3 length equals 13 residues. From germline, CDR1 is LGHNA and CDR2 YSLEER. The CDR3, as DNA: TGCGCCAGCAGCCAAGGACTCCTTTACGAGCAGTACTTC. Translated, it gives CASSQGLLYEQYF.

This chain joins TRBV15 and TRBJ2-3; 12 bases map to TRBD2. Germline-derived CDR1 and CDR2 are LNHNV and YYDKDF (reference sequence). The CDR3 contains 13 residues. Unmatched junction bases numbered 0, after V lost 5 bases and J lost 6 bases. In nucleotides, the CDR3 is TGTGCCACCAGCCTAGCGGGGGGGGATACGCAGTATTTT. It encodes CATSLAGGDTQYF.

Many counts were recorded for this clonotype. The gene calls are TRBV2 and TRBJ1-1; TRBD1 is a possible D gene (5 bases). Germline CDR1 SNHLY, CDR2 FYNNEI. This CDR3 region has 11 residues. V was shortened by 6 bases and J by 8 bases, with 10 bases between the two germline ends. The CDR3 nucleotides read TGTGCCAGCAGGGGGGGGTCCGAAGCTTTCTTT. It specifies CASRGGSEAFF.

This clonotype was picked up a small number of times. The rearrangement uses TRBV4-1 and TRBJ2-7, with 7 nucleotides matching TRBD2. Trimming at V came to 3 bases and at J to 6 bases, leaving 2 bases not matched to a gene. Germline values: CDR1 MGHRA, CDR2 YSYEKL. The CDR3 is 12 residues long. The CDR3 nucleotides are TGCGCCAGCAGCCATATAGCGGGCGAGCAGTACTTC. This translates into CASSHIAGEQYF.

This clonotype was detected ten times or more. The chain is built from TRBV6-2 or TRBV6-3 and TRBJ2-7; TRBD2 aligns across 14 bases. Per the germline V gene, CDR1 is MNHEY and CDR2 is SVGEGT. J lost 2 bases, V lost 2 bases, and 11 bases had no gene match. The CDR3 is made up of 19 amino acids. The DNA of the CDR3 is TGTGCCAGCAGTTACCCGAAGGGACTAGCGGGAGTGTTAGCCTACGAGCAGTACTTC. Amino acids: CASSYPKGLAGVLAYEQYF.

The chain recombines TRBV27 with TRBJ2-3; the match to TRBD2 covers 8 bases. The CDR3 is 14 residues long. V was clipped by 2 bases and J by 9 bases; unmatched bases: 7. Germline assignment: CDR1 MNHEY and CDR2 SMNVEV (reference sequence). As DNA, the CDR3 is TGTGCCAGCAGTTTAGCGGGAGGAGGTAGGACGCAGTATTTT. Translating it yields CASSLAGGGRTQYF.

This clonotype was detected ten times or more. The gene calls are TRBV6-5 and TRBJ2-3; D is possibly TRBD1 (5 bases). The CDR3 spans 15 residues. Per the germline V gene, CDR1 is MNHEY and CDR2 is SVGAGI. The V gene lost 4 bases and the J gene lost 3 bases, with 14 bases spanning the gap. The CDR3, as DNA: TGTGCCAGCAGTTCAACAGGTTATTTGACAGATACGCAGTATTTT. This translates into CASSSTGYLTDTQYF.

In this sample, this clonotype turned up many times. The chain couples TRBV7-9 to TRBJ2-3; D is possibly TRBD1 or TRBD2 (5 bases each). The CDR3 sequence is 16 residues long. V was cut by 3 bases and J by 2 bases, with 15 bases left in between. Per germline, CDR1 SEHNR and CDR2 FQNEAQ (reference sequence). The CDR3 reads CASSLSGFGTTDTQYF. The CDR3 coding sequence is TGTGCCAGCAGCTTGTCGGGGTTCGGGACCACAGATACGCAGTATTTT.

This clonotype was recorded only once. A much larger clone sits a single nucleotide away, making a read error possible. The genes are TRBV27 and TRBJ2-7; D gene ambiguous. V lost 4 bases to trimming and J lost 3 bases, with 4 bases between them. This CDR3 has 11 amino acids. Germline-derived CDR1 and CDR2 are MNHEY and SMNVEV (reference sequence). For the CDR3, the DNA is TGTGCCAGCAGTTGGGACTACGAGCAGTACTTC. Its translation: CASSWDYEQYF.

This clonotype was seen a handful of times. This chain uses TRBV7-2 with TRBJ2-5, with 10 bases identical to TRBD2. V lost 1 base and J lost 4; bases outside the gene matches: 6. Germline V lookup: CDR1 SGHTA, CDR2 FQGNSA. This CDR3 is built from 16 residues. DNA for the CDR3: TGTGCCAGCAGCTTAGTTAGCGGGGGGAGAGTAGAGACCCAGTACTTC. Amino acids: CASSLVSGGRVETQYF. Full variable domain (rest looked up from reference TRBV7-2 and TRBJ2-5): GAGVSQSPSNKVTEKGKDVELRCDPISGHTALYWYRQSLGQGLEFLIYFQGNSAPDKSGLPSDRFSAERTGGSVSTLTIQRTQQEDSAVYLCASSLVSGGRVETQYFGPGTRLLVL.

This clonotype has a count of ten or more. The chain links TRBV7-6 to TRBJ2-7, with no clear D. There are 13 residues in the CDR3. Germline CDR1 is SGHVS and CDR2 is FNYEAQ. The V end was cut by 5 bases, the J end by 3 bases, with 11 bases between. The CDR3 coding sequence is TGTGCCAGCAGCCTTATGGCCAGCTACGAGCAGTACTTC. Translation: CASSLMASYEQYF.

The V call is TRBV11-2, the J call TRBJ2-2; D gene unclear. The CDR3 length is 15 residues. Germline V CDR1 and CDR2: SGHAT, FQNNGV. V dropped 0 bases and J dropped 0 bases, with 5 bases sitting between them. The CDR3 loop is CASSLEVSNTGELFF. Written as DNA, the CDR3 is TGTGCCAGCAGCTTAGAAGTCTCGAACACCGGGGAGCTGTTTTTT.

This clonotype was seen at least ten times. The chain couples TRBV19 to TRBJ2-3; D might be TRBD2 (6 bases). Trimming cost V 5 bases and J 2 bases, with 14 bases left between them. The CDR3 is made up of 15 amino acids. Germline V lookup: CDR1 LNHDA, CDR2 SQIVND (reference sequence). The CDR3 bases are TGTGCCAGTAGTCGCGGGACCGTCTCCACAGATACGCAGTATTTT. It encodes CASSRGTVSTDTQYF.

This clonotype was counted at least ten times. The chain joins TRBV5-1 to TRBJ1-1; 7 positions agree with TRBD1. This CDR3 contains 18 residues. Per germline, CDR1 SGHRS and CDR2 YFSETQ. V lost 1 base and J lost 3; bases outside the gene matches: 15. The DNA of the CDR3 is TGCGCCAGCAGCTTGAAACAGGGGACTGGGAAGCTTGACACTGAAGCTTTCTTT. It is translated as CASSLKQGTGKLDTEAFF.

This clonotype was recorded many times. The CDR3 protein is CASSQDPGRWPNYEQYF. The CDR3 coding sequence is TGCGCCAGCAGCCAAGACCCAGGAAGATGGCCTAACTACGAGCAGTACTTC. The J gene is TRBJ2-7, the V gene TRBV4-1; D ambiguous. The length of the CDR3 is 17 residues. Looked up from germline, CDR1 is MGHRA and CDR2 is YSYEKL. V lost 0 bases, J lost 3 bases, and 18 bases lay in between.